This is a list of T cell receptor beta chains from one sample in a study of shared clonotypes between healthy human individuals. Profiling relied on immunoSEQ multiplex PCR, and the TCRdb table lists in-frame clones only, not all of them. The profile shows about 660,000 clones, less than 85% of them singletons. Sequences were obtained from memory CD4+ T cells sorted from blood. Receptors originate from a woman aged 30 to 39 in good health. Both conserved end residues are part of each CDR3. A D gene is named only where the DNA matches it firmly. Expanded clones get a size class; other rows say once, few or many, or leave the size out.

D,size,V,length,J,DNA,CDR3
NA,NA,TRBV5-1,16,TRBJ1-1,TGCGCCAGCAGCTTGGCCAGAGGACAGACAAACACTGAAGCTTTCTTT,CASSLARGQTNTEAFF
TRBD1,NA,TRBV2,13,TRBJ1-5,TGTGCCAGCAAGGGACAGGGTGAAGAGCCCCAGCATTTT,CASKGQGEEPQHF
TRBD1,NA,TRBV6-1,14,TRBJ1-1,TGTGCCAGCAGTTCGACAGGGGGCCACACTGAAGCTTTCTTT,CASSSTGGHTEAFF
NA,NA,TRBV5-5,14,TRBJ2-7,TGTGCCAGCAGTCTAGGGATTCAGGCCTACGAGCAGTACTTC,CASSLGIQAYEQYF
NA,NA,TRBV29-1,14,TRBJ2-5,TGCAGCGTTAGAGCGGGCAGGGGAGTAGAGACCCAGTACTTC,CSVRAGRGVETQYF
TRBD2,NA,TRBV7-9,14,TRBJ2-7,TGTGCCAGCAGCCCTGAGACTAGCGGGAGCAAGCAGTACTTC,CASSPETSGSKQYF
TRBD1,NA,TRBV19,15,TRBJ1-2,TGTGCCAGTAGTTTCGACAGGGAGAAACGAGGTGGCTACACCTTC,CASSFDREKRGGYTF
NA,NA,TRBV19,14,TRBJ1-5,TGTGCCAGTACGTATGGCGGGGGGCATCAGCCCCAGCATTTT,CASTYGGGHQPQHF
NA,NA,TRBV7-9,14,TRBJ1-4,TGTGCCAGCAGCTTTGGACACGGAAATGAAAAACTGTTTTTT,CASSFGHGNEKLFF
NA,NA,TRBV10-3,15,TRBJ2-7,TGTGCCATCAGTGAGTCTGCAGGAGAATCTTACGAGCAGTACTTC,CAISESAGESYEQYF
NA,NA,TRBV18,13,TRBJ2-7,TGTGCCAGCTCACCAGAGAACACCTACGAGCAGTACTTC,CASSPENTYEQYF
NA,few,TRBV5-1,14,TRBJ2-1,TGCGCCAGCAGCCCTCCCGTCGGTGTCGATGAGCAGTTCTTC,CASSPPVGVDEQFF
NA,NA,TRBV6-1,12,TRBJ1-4,TGTGCCAGCGGGGGGTTGGGTGAAAAACTGTTTTTT,CASGGLGEKLFF
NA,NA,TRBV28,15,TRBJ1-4,TGTGCCAGCAGTTTTGGGGGGACGACTAATGAAAAACTGTTTTTT,CASSFGGTTNEKLFF
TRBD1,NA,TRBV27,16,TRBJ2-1,TGTGCCAGCAGCAAAACCACAGGGGGCGCATACAATGAGCAGTTCTTC,CASSKTTGGAYNEQFF
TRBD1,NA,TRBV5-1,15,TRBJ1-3,TGCGCCAGCAGCTGGGGAGGGGGCTCGGGAAACACCATATATTTT,CASSWGGGSGNTIYF
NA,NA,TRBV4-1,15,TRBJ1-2,TGCGCCAGCAGCGCCCGGCCCCGAGGTTTCGATGGCTACACCTTC,CASSARPRGFDGYTF
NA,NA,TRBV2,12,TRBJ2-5,TGTGCCAGCAGTGGGGGATCGGAGACCCAGTACTTC,CASSGGSETQYF
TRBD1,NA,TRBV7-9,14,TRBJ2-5,TGTGCCAGCAGCCGGGGACAGCTACAAGAGACCCAGTACTTC,CASSRGQLQETQYF
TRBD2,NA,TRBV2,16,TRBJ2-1,TGTGCCAGCAGTGAACTCTTAGCGGGAGGTTCCGATGAGCAGTTCTTC,CASSELLAGGSDEQFF
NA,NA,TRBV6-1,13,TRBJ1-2,TGTGCCAGCAATGGGAGGCCTAACTATGGCTACACCTTC,CASNGRPNYGYTF
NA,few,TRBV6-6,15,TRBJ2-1,TGTGCCAGCAGATTGACAGCGGACTCCTACAATGAGCAGTTCTTC,CASRLTADSYNEQFF
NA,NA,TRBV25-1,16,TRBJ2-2,TGTGCCAGCAGTGAATCGCGCGCAGGGAACACCGGGGAGCTGTTTTTT,CASSESRAGNTGELFF
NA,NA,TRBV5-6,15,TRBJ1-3,TGTGCCAGCAGCTTGGGCCGCCTCGAAGGAAACACCATATATTTT,CASSLGRLEGNTIYF
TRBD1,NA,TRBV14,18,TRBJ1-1,TGTGCCAGCAGCCAAGATTGGCGGGGACAGGGGTCGAACACTGAAGCTTTCTTT,CASSQDWRGQGSNTEAFF
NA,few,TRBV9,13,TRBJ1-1,TGTGCCAGCAGCGTAGAGGGGAACACTGAAGCTTTCTTT,CASSVEGNTEAFF
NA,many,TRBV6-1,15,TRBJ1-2,TGTGCCAGCAGTGAATACGGCCGCACTAACTATGGCTACACCTTC,CASSEYGRTNYGYTF
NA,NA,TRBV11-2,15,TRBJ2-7,TGTGCCAGCAGCGACCGGGAAGGGCGAGGGTTCGAGCAGTACTTC,CASSDREGRGFEQYF
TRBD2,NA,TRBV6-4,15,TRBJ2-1,TGTGCCAGCAGTTCCGGACTAGCGACCTACAATGAGCAGTTCTTC,CASSSGLATYNEQFF
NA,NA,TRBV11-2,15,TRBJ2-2,TGTGCCAGCAGCTTCACTAGTGCGGGCACCGGGGAGCTGTTTTTT,CASSFTSAGTGELFF
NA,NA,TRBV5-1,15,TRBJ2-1,TGCGCCAGCAGCTTGGCCATAGGGTCCTACAATGAGCAGTTCTTC,CASSLAIGSYNEQFF
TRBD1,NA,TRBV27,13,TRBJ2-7,TGTGCCAGCAGGACAGGGCGAGCCTACGAGCAGTACTTC,CASRTGRAYEQYF
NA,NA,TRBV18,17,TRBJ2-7,TGTGCCAGCTCACCGTCACAGAACAGGGTAAAAGGGTACGAGCAGTACTTC,CASSPSQNRVKGYEQYF